This T cell receptor (beta chain) is drawn from a study of T cells in Graves' hyperthyroidism and ophthalmopathy. Study outcomes and limitations: The majority of expanded thyroid clonotypes above 0.001 also appeared in blood.

The CDR3 spans 15 residues. Germline trimming cut 0 bases from V and 4 bases from J; bases unmatched to any gene: 3. In germline, CDR1 is SGHRS, CDR2 YFSETQ. RNA transcripts provided the source from which TCR beta CDR3 regions were amplified. When the TCR CDR3 underwent first-round RT-PCR, the HTBI primer set was used. TCRdb re-analysed the multiplex PCR reads in MiXCR, keeping a single row per CDR3 protein. This table holds around 690,000 distinct CDR3 sequences, approximately 15% found once. A word on this clonotype: Its antigen is currently unknown.

This TCR was sampled from a man in his fifties or sixties with Graves' hyperthyroidism. The specimen sequenced was blood. The rearrangement links TRBV5-1 to TRBJ2-5; 10 bases agree with TRBD2. DNA of the CDR3: TGCGCCAGCAGCTTGGACCTAGCGGGAGTAGAGACCCAGTACTTC. It yields the protein CASSLDLAGVETQYF.